This T cell receptor (beta chain) emerged from a study of regulatory T cells in long-lasting Graves disease. Study as a whole: Persistent Graves' disease denoted over 5 years of antithyroid drugs plus positive TSH receptor antibodies.

To note about this clonotype: Its target is not known.

Broader study findings: There were preferences for TRBV28, TRBJ1-2 and TRBJ2-5 in persistent disease.

Construction of TCR beta libraries relied on iRepertoire HTBI primers and on Arm-PCR targeting CDR3 regions. Via MiXCR, TCRdb re-called the multiplex PCR reads, giving one row per CDR3 protein. The sample has roughly 450,000 distinct CDR3 sequences, 23% seen once. The V gene's germline CDR1 is DFQATT and CDR2 SNEGSKA (reference sequence). The CDR3 spans 15 residues. Trimming took 6 bases from V and 0 from J, leaving 12 bases between them. Indicated time point: persistent/refractory GD, antithyroid drugs over 5 years with positive TRAb. The authors made the TCR library using RNA they extracted from PBMCs.

Sequenced material: peripheral blood mononuclear cells (PBMCs), taken when the disease was refractory, from a patient treated with antithyroid drugs. This rearrangement joins TRBV20-1 to TRBJ2-6; no clear D. The sequence derives from a female donor with Graves disease. For the CDR3, the DNA is TGCAGTGCCGACGAAACGAACTCTGGGGCCAACGTCCTGACTTTC. It translates to CSADETNSGANVLTF.